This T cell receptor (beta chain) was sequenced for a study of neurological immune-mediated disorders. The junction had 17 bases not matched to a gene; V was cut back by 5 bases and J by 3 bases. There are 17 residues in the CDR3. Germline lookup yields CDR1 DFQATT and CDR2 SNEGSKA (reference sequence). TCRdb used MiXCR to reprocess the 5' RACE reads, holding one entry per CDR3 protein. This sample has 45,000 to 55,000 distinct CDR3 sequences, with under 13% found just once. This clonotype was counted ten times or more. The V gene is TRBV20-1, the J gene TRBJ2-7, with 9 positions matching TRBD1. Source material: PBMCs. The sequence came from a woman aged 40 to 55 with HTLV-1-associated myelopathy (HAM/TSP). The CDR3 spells CSAGLPGRGQGYYEQYF. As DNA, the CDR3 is TGCAGTGCTGGACTTCCGGGGAGGGGACAGGGCTACTACGAGCAGTACTTC.